These 27 T cell receptor beta chains were all obtained from the same sample, sequenced in a study of T cells in Graves' hyperthyroidism and ophthalmopathy. Amplified regions were TCR beta CDR3 sequences from RNA transcripts. An initial round of RT-PCR targeting the TCR CDR3 relied on the HTBI primer set. TCRdb reprocessed the multiplex PCR reads with MiXCR, giving one entry per CDR3 protein. The table lists about 180,000 distinct CDR3 sequences, 9.4% of them singletons. Sequenced input: blood. Receptors originate from a woman younger than 35 with Graves' hyperthyroidism that later progressed to Graves' ophthalmopathy.

This clonotype showed up many times. The genes are TRBV10-3 and TRBJ2-1; D tentatively reads TRBD1 or TRBD2 (5 bases each). With 7 bases removed from V and 0 bases from J, the gap between germline ends came to 10 bases. Germline-derived CDR1 and CDR2 are ENHRY and SYGVKD. The CDR3 has 14 amino acids. The DNA for the CDR3 is TGTGCCATCACCCCAGGGAGCTCCTACAATGAGCAGTTCTTC. Translating gives CAITPGSSYNEQFF.

The table lists this clonotype with many counts. V and J are TRBV7-9 and TRBJ2-7, with a weak D call TRBD1 (5 bases). From germline, CDR1 is SEHNR and CDR2 FQNEAQ (reference sequence). CDR3 length: 16 amino acids. V lost 3 bases to trimming and J lost 0 bases, with 15 bases between them. The CDR3 DNA is TGTGCCAGCAGCTTCGTAAAAACAGGAATCTCCTACGAGCAGTACTTC. Translation: CASSFVKTGISYEQYF.

Only a few counts were recorded for this clonotype. This rearrangement joins TRBV4-2 to TRBJ1-6; D is uncertain. The CDR3 loop spans 11 amino acids. The germline V and J ends were trimmed by 0 bases and 14 bases, with 5 bases remaining between them. From germline, CDR1 is LGHNA and CDR2 YNFKEQ. CDR3 nucleotides: TGTGCCAGCAGCCAAGACGGTGCCCTCCACTTT. Its translation: CASSQDGALHF.

This clonotype was observed many times. The V and J genes are TRBV2 and TRBJ1-5; 8 bases line up with TRBD1. Germline V gives CDR1 SNHLY, CDR2 FYNNEI. The CDR3 has 15 residues. With 5 bases clipped from V and 5 bases from J, the junction kept 8 bases outside the gene matches. The CDR3 sequence: CASSSTGERDQPQHF. DNA for the CDR3: TGTGCCAGCAGTTCGACAGGGGAGCGGGATCAGCCCCAGCATTTT.

This clonotype was counted ten times or more. V is TRBV18 and J is TRBJ1-1, with TRBD1 matching over 10 bases. CDR3 length equals 13 residues. CDR1 and CDR2 from the germline V gene are KGHSH and LQKENI. Trimming took 6 bases from V and 8 from J; bases not matched to a gene: 6. The CDR3 DNA sequence: TGTGCCAGCTCCGCAGACAGGGGGCTAGAAGCTTTCTTT. Residues: CASSADRGLEAFF.

This clonotype was counted ten times or more. This chain joins TRBV30 and TRBJ1-1; TRBD1 is a possible D gene (5 bases). Germline V lookup: CDR1 GTSNPN, CDR2 SVGIG (reference sequence). This CDR3 is built from 13 residues. V was clipped by 4 bases and J by 4 bases, with 13 bases between them. CDR3 sequence (DNA): TGTGCCTGGACCTCAGGGAAGGGCACTGAAGCTTTCTTT. Residues: CAWTSGKGTEAFF.

This clonotype was recorded at least ten times. This chain joins TRBV29-1 and TRBJ2-7, with TRBD1 matching 9 bases. The V gene's germline CDR1 is SQVTM and CDR2 ANQGSEA. The CDR3 is 14 residues long. After removal of 6 bases from V and 2 bases from J, the junction contained 8 bases not matched to a gene. The CDR3 protein is CSVTDRGETYEQYF. DNA of the CDR3: TGCAGCGTCACAGACAGGGGGGAGACCTACGAGCAGTACTTC.

This clonotype was seen only a few times. A much larger clone differs by one base, so this may be a read error. V and J are TRBV29-1 and TRBJ1-1, with D perhaps matching TRBD1 (6 bases). The CDR3 is 13 amino acids. CDR1 is SQVTM and CDR2 is ANQGSEA in the germline V gene. CDR3 sequence reads: CNAKGVGNTEAFF. The CDR3 DNA reads as TGCAACGCAAAGGGGGTCGGGAACACTGAAGCTTTCTTT.

The rearrangement uses TRBV7-8 and TRBJ1-6; 8 bases are a match to TRBD1. This CDR3 has 18 residues. CDR1 is SGHVS and CDR2 is FQNEAQ in the germline V gene. V lost 3 bases to trimming and J lost 10 bases; unmatched junction nucleotides: 17. CDR3 in amino acids: CASSFRRQGPHGESPLHF. In DNA, the CDR3 is TGTGCCAGCAGCTTCCGGCGACAGGGGCCGCACGGAGAATCACCCCTCCACTTT.

In its sample, this clonotype was seen many times. The chain employs TRBV25-1 and TRBJ1-5, with TRBD1 matching over 9 bases. V was pared by 2 bases and J by 7 bases, with 6 bases of the junction left unmatched. CDR3 length: 15 residues. Germline V gene data show CDR1 as MGHDK and CDR2 as SYGVNS. The CDR3 loop is CASSEGGQGHQPQHF. The CDR3 DNA reads as TGTGCCAGCAGTGAAGGCGGACAGGGGCACCAGCCCCAGCATTTT.

In its sample, this clonotype was seen many times. V and J are TRBV7-9 and TRBJ2-7, with D possibly matching TRBD1 (6 bases). Trimming left V 2 bases short and J 2 bases short, with 10 bases between. CDR3 length: 14 residues. From germline, CDR1 is SEHNR and CDR2 FQNEAQ (reference sequence). The CDR3 reads CASSLKDRAYEQYF. The DNA of the CDR3 is TGTGCCAGCAGCTTAAAGGACAGAGCCTACGAGCAGTACTTC. The complete variable domain, with remaining parts taken from reference TRBV7-9 and TRBJ2-7, reads DTGVSQNPRHKITKRGQNVTFRCDPISEHNRLYWYRQTLGQGPEFLTYFQNEAQLEKSRLLSDRFSAERPKGSFSTLEIQRTEQGDSAMYLCASSLKDRAYEQYFGPGTRLTVT.

In its sample, this clonotype was seen many times. This chain links TRBV3-1 with TRBJ2-3; tentative D call: TRBD2 (5 bases). There are 16 residues in the CDR3. Trimming pared 0 bases from V and 3 bases from J, leaving 13 bases between. The germline gives CDR1 LGHDT, CDR2 YNNKEL (reference sequence). DNA of the CDR3: TGTGCCAGCAGCCAAGATAAACTAGGCGGTACAGATACGCAGTATTTT. Amino acids: CASSQDKLGGTDTQYF.

The chain has TRBV6-5 and TRBJ2-1; D unclear. CDR3 length: 14 amino acids. V was trimmed by 2 bases and J by 5 bases, leaving 10 bases between them. CDR1 and CDR2 from the germline V gene are MNHEY and SVGAGI. Here the CDR3 reads CASSYNPRHNEQFF. The CDR3 coding sequence is TGTGCCAGCAGTTACAACCCGAGACACAATGAGCAGTTCTTC.

This clonotype was seen repeatedly, ten times or more. The chain combines TRBV20-1 with TRBJ2-5; 12 nucleotides agree with TRBD2. CDR1 and CDR2 (germline): DFQATT, SNEGSKA (reference sequence). The length of the CDR3 is 15 residues. V dropped 2 bases and J dropped 5; count of bases not matched to a gene: 6. The CDR3 bases are TGCAGTGCTAGAAACCGACTAGCGGGAGCCGAGACCCAGTACTTC. Its protein product is CSARNRLAGAETQYF.

The chain recombines TRBV6-1 with TRBJ1-5; D gene uncertain. The CDR3 covers 15 residues. V was cut by 5 bases and J by 0 bases, with 11 bases left in between. CDR1 is MNHNS, CDR2 SASEGT, per germline. The CDR3 region has the DNA TGTGCCAGCAGTCGAGGGTCTTATAGCAATCAGCCCCAGCATTTT. This encodes CASSRGSYSNQPQHF.

The CDR3 loop is CASSRTTVVYGYTF. CDR3 DNA sequence: TGTGCCAGCAGCCGAACGACAGTGGTCTATGGCTACACCTTC. The V and J genes are TRBV14 and TRBJ1-2; D perhaps matches TRBD1 (5 bases). V was pared by 4 bases and J by 4 bases, with 13 bases between. Per germline, CDR1 SGHDN and CDR2 FVKESK. This CDR3 is built from 14 residues.

A few counts support this clonotype. The chain joins TRBV4-1 to TRBJ2-5; D tentatively reads TRBD1 or TRBD2 (5 bases each). CDR3 length: 14 residues. From germline, CDR1 is MGHRA and CDR2 YSYEKL. Trimming removed 5 bases at V and 0 bases at J, with 10 bases between. The CDR3 sequence is CASSSGPNQETQYF. DNA for the CDR3: TGCGCCAGCAGCTCGGGACCTAACCAAGAGACCCAGTACTTC.

This clonotype was detected many times. The genes are TRBV12-3 or TRBV12-4 and TRBJ2-5, with 15 bases fitting TRBD2. The CDR3 contains 20 residues. V lost 3 bases, J lost 5 bases, and 16 bases stayed unmatched. CDR3: CASSFLRTSGRAGIPETQYF. The CDR3 region has the DNA TGTGCCAGCAGTTTTCTAAGGACTAGCGGGAGGGCCGGGATTCCGGAGACCCAGTACTTC.

This clonotype has a handful of counts. The gene calls are TRBV3-1 and TRBJ2-7; 14 bases are a match to TRBD2. The CDR3 runs to 17 residues. The V and J ends lost 4 bases and 4 bases, in that order; junction bases with no gene match: 9. Per germline, CDR1 LGHDT and CDR2 YNNKEL (reference sequence). The CDR3 coding sequence is TGTGCCAGCAGCCGCCAGACTAGCGGGAGGGTTGATTACGAGCAGTACTTC. Residues: CASSRQTSGRVDYEQYF.

This clonotype was seen at least ten times. V is TRBV7-8 and J is TRBJ2-7; 8 nucleotides line up with TRBD1. The CDR3 is 14 residues long. CDR1 is SGHVS, CDR2 FQNEAQ, per germline. Trimming cost V 5 bases and J 4 bases; bases outside gene matches: 7. The CDR3 sequence: CASSKRTGLYEQYF. CDR3 DNA: TGTGCCAGCAGCAAACGGACAGGGTTGTACGAGCAGTACTTC.

This clonotype was observed many times. The chain combines TRBV6-1 with TRBJ1-6; no reliable D call. The CDR3 covers 13 residues. Germline loops: CDR1 MNHNS, CDR2 SASEGT. V lost 7 bases to trimming and J lost 7 bases, with 11 bases between them. This chain's CDR3 is CASTAGPNSPLHF. The CDR3 nucleotides read TGTGCCAGCACGGCAGGTCCAAATTCACCCCTCCACTTT.

The V gene is TRBV20-1, the J gene TRBJ2-7; D is unclear. V was shortened by 3 bases and J by 4 bases, with 13 bases between the two germline ends. This CDR3 contains 13 residues. Germline assignment: CDR1 DFQATT and CDR2 SNEGSKA (reference sequence). CDR3 nucleotides: TGCAGTGCTAGTTTGCCCGGGTTGTACGAGCAGTACTTC. Translating gives CSASLPGLYEQYF.

At least ten counts were recorded for this clonotype. The gene calls are TRBV7-2 and TRBJ1-5; the D gene is possibly TRBD1 (6 bases). The germline V gene encodes CDR1 SGHTA and CDR2 FQGNSA. The CDR3 sequence is 15 residues long. The V end was cut by 5 bases, the J end by 6 bases, with 17 bases between. This CDR3 is CASSQGRERGQPQHF. Written as DNA, the CDR3 is TGTGCCAGCAGCCAGGGGAGGGAGAGGGGTCAGCCCCAGCATTTT.

This clonotype was recorded many times. Here the CDR3 DNA reads TGTGCCAGCAGTTTGCAGGGGGCGGAAACTGAAGCTTTCTTT. Its translation is CASSLQGAETEAFF. V gene TRBV12-3 or TRBV12-4 combines with J gene TRBJ1-1; 8 bases match TRBD1. The ends lost 3 bases at V and 5 bases at J; junction bases unmatched: 5. The CDR3 length is 14 residues.

As to this clonotype: This may arise from a read error, as a much more abundant clone is one base away. As DNA, the CDR3 is TGTGCCAGCAGTTCCCAGGGTCAGGGCCGCTACACCTTC. This gives the protein CASSSQGQGRYTF. The chain links TRBV28 to TRBJ1-2, with D perhaps matching TRBD1 (5 bases). Trimming took off 4 bases at V and 9 bases at J, with 15 bases between the two ends. CDR3 length equals 13 residues. Germline lookup yields CDR1 MDHEN and CDR2 SYDVKM.

Concerning this clonotype itself: Just one base apart from a much larger clone, this may be a read error. The chain joins TRBV7-8 to TRBJ1-1, with a tentative D call TRBD1 (6 bases). This CDR3 comprises 15 residues. Trimming removed 1 base at V and 10 bases at J, with 19 bases between. Per germline, CDR1 SGHVS and CDR2 FQNEAQ. The CDR3 sequence: CASSLEAGGLSVAFF. As DNA, the CDR3 is TGTGCCAGCAGCTTAGAGGCCGGGGGGCTGTCAGTAGCTTTCTTT.

This clonotype was seen at least ten times. J is TRBJ1-6 and V is TRBV20-1; D gene unclear. CDR3 length equals 13 residues. Germline V gene sequence: CDR1 DFQATT, CDR2 SNEGSKA (reference sequence). The germline V and J ends were trimmed by 3 bases and 2 bases, with 5 bases remaining between them. The CDR3 DNA sequence: TGCAGTGCTAGGCAGACCTATAATTCACCCCTCCACTTT. Translated, it gives CSARQTYNSPLHF.